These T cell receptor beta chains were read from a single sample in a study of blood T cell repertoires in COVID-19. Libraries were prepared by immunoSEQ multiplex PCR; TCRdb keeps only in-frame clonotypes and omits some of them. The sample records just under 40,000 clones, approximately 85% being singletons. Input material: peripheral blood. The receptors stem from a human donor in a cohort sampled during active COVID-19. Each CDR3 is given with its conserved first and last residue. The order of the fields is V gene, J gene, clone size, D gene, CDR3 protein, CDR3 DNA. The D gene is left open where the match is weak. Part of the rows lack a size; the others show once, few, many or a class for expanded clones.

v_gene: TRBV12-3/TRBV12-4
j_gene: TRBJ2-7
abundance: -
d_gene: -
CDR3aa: CASSLAFEQYF
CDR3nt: TGTGCCAGCAGTTTAGCCTTCGAGCAGTACTTC

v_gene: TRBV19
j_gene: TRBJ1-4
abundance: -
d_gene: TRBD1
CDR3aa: CASSIEGGQYEKLFF
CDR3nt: TGTGCCAGTAGTATAGAGGGGGGACAGTACGAAAAACTGTTTTTT

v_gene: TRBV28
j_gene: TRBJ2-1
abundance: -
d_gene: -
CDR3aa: CASSLGPHRTPQFF
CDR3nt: TGTGCCAGCAGTTTAGGGCCCCACAGGACCCCGCAGTTCTTC

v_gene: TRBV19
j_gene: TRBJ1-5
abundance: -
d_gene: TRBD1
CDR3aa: CASILTGDSPINQPQHF
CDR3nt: TGTGCCAGTATTTTGACAGGGGACTCCCCAATTAATCAGCCCCAGCATTTT

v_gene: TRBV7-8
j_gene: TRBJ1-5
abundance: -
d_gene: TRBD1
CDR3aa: CASSLARRGRDQPQHF
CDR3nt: TGTGCCAGCAGCTTAGCGCGGAGGGGGCGGGACCAGCCCCAGCATTTT

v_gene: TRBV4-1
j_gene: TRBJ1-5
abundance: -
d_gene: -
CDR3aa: CASSHAGTGRNQPQHF
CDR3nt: TGCGCCAGCAGCCATGCGGGAACAGGCCGCAATCAGCCCCAGCATTTT

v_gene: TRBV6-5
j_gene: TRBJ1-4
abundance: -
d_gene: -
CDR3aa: CASSLDIGEKLFF
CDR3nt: TGTGCCAGCAGTCTGGACATAGGCGAAAAACTGTTTTTT

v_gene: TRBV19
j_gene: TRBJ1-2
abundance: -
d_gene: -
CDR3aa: CASRTNGSPDYGYTF
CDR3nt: TGTGCCAGTAGAACGAACGGTAGCCCCGACTATGGCTACACCTTC

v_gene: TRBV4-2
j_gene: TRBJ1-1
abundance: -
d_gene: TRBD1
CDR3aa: CASSPGQGLITEAFF
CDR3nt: TGTGCCAGCAGCCCGGGACAGGGGCTTATAACTGAAGCTTTCTTT

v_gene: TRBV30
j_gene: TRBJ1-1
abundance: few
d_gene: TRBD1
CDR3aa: CAWSPDRGTEAFF
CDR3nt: TGTGCCTGGAGCCCGGACAGGGGCACTGAAGCTTTCTTT

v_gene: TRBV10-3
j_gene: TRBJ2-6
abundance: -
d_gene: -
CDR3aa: CATLGGMGAGANVLTF
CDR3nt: TGTGCCACATTAGGAGGGATGGGGGCTGGGGCCAACGTCCTGACTTTC

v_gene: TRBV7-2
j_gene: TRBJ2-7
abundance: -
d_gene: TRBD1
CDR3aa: CASSLGGSTGSPYEQYF
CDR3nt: TGTGCCAGCAGCTTAGGGGGATCGACAGGGAGCCCCTACGAGCAGTACTTC

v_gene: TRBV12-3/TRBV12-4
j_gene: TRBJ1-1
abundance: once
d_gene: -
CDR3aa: CASGGEMNTEAFF
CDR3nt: TGTGCCAGCGGGGGGGAGATGAACACTGAAGCTTTCTTT

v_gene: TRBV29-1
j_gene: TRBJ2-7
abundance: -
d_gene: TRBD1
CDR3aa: CSAAGQGYEQYF
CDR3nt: TGCAGCGCCGCGGGACAGGGGTACGAGCAGTACTTC

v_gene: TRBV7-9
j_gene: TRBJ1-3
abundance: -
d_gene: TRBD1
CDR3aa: CASTKRQGNSGNTIYF
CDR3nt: TGTGCCAGCACCAAGAGACAGGGAAACTCTGGAAACACCATATATTTT

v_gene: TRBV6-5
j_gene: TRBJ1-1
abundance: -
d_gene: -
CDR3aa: CASSYRGGNTEAFF
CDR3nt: TGTGCCAGCAGTTACAGGGGGGGGAACACTGAAGCTTTCTTT

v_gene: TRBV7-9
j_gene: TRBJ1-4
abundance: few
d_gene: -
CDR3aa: CASSLGVGGEEDQLFF
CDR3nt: TGTGCCAGCAGCTTAGGGGTGGGAGGGGAAGAGGATCAACTGTTTTTT

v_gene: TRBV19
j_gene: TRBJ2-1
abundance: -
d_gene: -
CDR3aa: CASSNLDEQFF
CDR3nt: TGTGCCAGTAGTAACTTGGATGAGCAGTTCTTC

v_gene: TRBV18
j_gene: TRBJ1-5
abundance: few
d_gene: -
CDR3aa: CASSPLAVNQPQHF
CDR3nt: TGTGCCAGCTCACCACTCGCAGTCAATCAGCCCCAGCATTTT

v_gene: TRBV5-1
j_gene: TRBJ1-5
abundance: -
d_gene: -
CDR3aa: CASSFLPQGNGNQPQHF
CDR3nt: TGCGCCAGCAGCTTTTTGCCACAGGGTAATGGCAATCAGCCCCAGCATTTT

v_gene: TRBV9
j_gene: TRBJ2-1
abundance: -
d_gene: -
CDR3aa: CASSVAEGDPYNEQFF
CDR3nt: TGTGCCAGCAGCGTAGCTGAGGGGGACCCCTACAATGAGCAGTTCTTC

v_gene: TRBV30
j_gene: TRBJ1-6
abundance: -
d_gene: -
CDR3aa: CAWSGSGISYNSPLHF
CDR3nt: TGTGCCTGGAGTGGATCGGGGATCTCCTATAATTCACCCCTCCACTTT

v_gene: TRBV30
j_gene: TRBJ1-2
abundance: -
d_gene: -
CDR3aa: CAWSQGSYGYTF
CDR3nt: TGTGCCTGGAGTCAGGGGTCCTATGGCTACACCTTC

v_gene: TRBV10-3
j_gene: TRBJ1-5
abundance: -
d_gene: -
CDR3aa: CAISEGRDSQPQHF
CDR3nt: TGTGCCATCAGTGAGGGCAGGGATAGTCAGCCCCAGCATTTT

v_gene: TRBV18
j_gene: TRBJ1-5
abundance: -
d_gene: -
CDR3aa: CASSPGQPSNQPQHF
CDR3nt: TGTGCCAGCTCACCAGGACAGCCTAGCAATCAGCCCCAGCATTTT

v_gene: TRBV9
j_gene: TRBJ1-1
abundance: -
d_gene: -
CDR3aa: CASSVGRTNTEAFF
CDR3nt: TGTGCCAGCAGCGTAGGGCGGACAAACACTGAAGCTTTCTTT

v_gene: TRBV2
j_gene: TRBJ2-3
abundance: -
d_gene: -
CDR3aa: CASADFRDTQYF
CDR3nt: TGTGCCAGCGCGGACTTTCGAGATACGCAGTATTTT

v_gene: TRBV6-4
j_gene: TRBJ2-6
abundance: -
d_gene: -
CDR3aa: CASSPYYTGANVLTF
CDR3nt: TGTGCCAGCAGTCCTTACTATACTGGGGCCAACGTCCTGACTTTC

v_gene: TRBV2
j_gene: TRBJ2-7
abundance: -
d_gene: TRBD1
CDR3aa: CASRPGGYEQYF
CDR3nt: TGTGCCAGCAGGCCAGGGGGCTACGAGCAGTACTTC

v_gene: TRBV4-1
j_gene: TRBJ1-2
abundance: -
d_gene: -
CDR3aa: CASSQESRGSHGYTF
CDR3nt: TGCGCCAGCAGCCAAGAATCGCGGGGGTCCCATGGCTACACCTTC

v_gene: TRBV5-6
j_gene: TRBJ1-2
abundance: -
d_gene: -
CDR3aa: CASSLLGVDGYTF
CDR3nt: TGTGCCAGCAGCTTGTTAGGGGTGGATGGCTACACCTTC

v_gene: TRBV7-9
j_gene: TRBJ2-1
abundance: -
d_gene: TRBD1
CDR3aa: CASSPQGSSYNEQFF
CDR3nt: TGTGCCAGCAGCCCACAGGGGAGCTCCTACAATGAGCAGTTCTTC

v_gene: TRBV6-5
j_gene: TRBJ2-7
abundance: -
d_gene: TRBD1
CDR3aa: CASSQTGGGSYEQYF
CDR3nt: TGTGCCAGCAGTCAGACAGGGGGCGGCTCCTACGAGCAGTACTTC

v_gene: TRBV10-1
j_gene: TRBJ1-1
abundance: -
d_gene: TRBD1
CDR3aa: CASSESGRGQGAFF
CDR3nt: TGCGCCAGCAGTGAGTCGGGCAGGGGGCAGGGAGCTTTCTTT

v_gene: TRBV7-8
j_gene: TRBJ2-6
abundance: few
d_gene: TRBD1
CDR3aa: CASSLRTGRSGANVLTF
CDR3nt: TGTGCCAGCAGCTTACGGACAGGTCGCTCTGGGGCCAACGTCCTGACTTTC

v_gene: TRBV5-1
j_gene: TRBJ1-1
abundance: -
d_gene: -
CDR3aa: CASSSGDSTEAFF
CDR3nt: TGCGCCAGCAGCTCCGGGGACTCGACTGAAGCTTTCTTT

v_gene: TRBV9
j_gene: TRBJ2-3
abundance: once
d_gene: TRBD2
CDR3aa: CASSIGLAGGQYF
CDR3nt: TGTGCCAGCAGCATAGGACTAGCGGGAGGGCAGTATTTT

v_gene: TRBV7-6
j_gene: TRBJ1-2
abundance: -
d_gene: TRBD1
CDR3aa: CASSLATAGTGDVYTF
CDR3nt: TGTGCCAGCAGCTTAGCCACCGCCGGGACAGGGGACGTCTACACCTTC

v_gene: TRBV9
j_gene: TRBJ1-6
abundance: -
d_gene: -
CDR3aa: CASSSRTVNSPLHF
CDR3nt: TGTGCCAGCAGCTCTCGGACAGTTAATTCACCCCTCCACTTT

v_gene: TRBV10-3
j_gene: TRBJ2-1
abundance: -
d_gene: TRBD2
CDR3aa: CAISGSGSFNEQFF
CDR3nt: TGTGCCATCAGCGGTAGCGGGAGTTTCAATGAGCAGTTCTTC

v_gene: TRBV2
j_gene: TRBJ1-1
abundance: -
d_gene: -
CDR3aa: CASSEGERNTEAFF
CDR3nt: TGTGCCAGCAGTGAGGGCGAACGGAACACTGAAGCTTTCTTT

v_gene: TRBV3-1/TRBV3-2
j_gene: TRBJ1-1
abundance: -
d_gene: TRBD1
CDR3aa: CASSQGQGSTEAFF
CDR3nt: TGTGCCAGCAGCCAAGGACAGGGGTCCACTGAAGCTTTCTTT